This T cell receptor beta chain was sequenced in a study of PD-L1 blockade in urothelial cancer. Whole-study context: The analyses of blood took place 3 weeks (second dose) and 6 weeks after treatment start. When blood samples were assessed, the median T cell count was about 140,000.

V lost 0 bases and J lost 2, with 10 bases in between. Per germline, CDR1 LGHNA and CDR2 YNFKEQ. The CDR3 contains 15 residues. Templates that were synthetic TCR analogs were spiked into each PCR. Data came from immunoSEQ multiplex PCR; TCRdb stores just in-frame clones and leaves some out. Of 72,000 or so clones listed, around nine tenths are singletons. This sample's time point: peripheral blood 6 weeks after treatment start. A total of 1 to 8 samples per patient were collected pretreatment and on-treatment. The receptor comes from a man aged 55 to 70 with urothelial cancer. V is TRBV4-2 and J is TRBJ1-2; the D is unclear. Sample: PBMCs, taken around atezolizumab (anti-PD-L1) treatment. The CDR3 sequence is CASSQDAGMNYGYTF. The CDR3 coding sequence is TGTGCCAGCAGCCAAGATGCAGGCATGAACTATGGCTACACCTTC.